This TCR beta chain was identified in a study of cytomegalovirus exposure and HLA in healthy donors. Looking at the study overall: An earlier analysis found 110 million or so unique TCR beta sequences from about 190 million T cells.

This CDR3 is built from 19 residues. Germline V CDR1 and CDR2: SGHKS, YYEKEE (reference sequence). Trimming pared 0 bases from V and 0 bases from J, leaving 18 bases between. The PCR had 60 Vbeta and 13 Jbeta primers. Sequenced by immunoSEQ multiplex PCR; TCRdb stores in-frame clones only, minus some. Of some 200,000 clones listed, roughly four fifths were seen once; the top ten hold about 0.84%. The study, taken as a whole, reports: Earlier analysis looked at TCR beta V segments, and most were productive about 87% or about 30% of the time. Later examination showed HLA-associated TCR beta chains had greater clonal expansion than equally common others.

Of note for this clone: Its antigen is undetermined.

In nominal health when sampled, donors likely had unrecorded immune exposures nonetheless. This sequence originates from a woman aged 18 to 35 in good health and CMV-seronegative. This chain uses TRBV5-5 with TRBJ2-2, with D maybe TRBD1 (6 bases). The sequenced material came from PBMCs. The CDR3 sequence: CASSLEGTLHGTNTGELFF. The CDR3 nucleotides read TGTGCCAGCAGCTTGGAAGGGACACTTCATGGAACGAACACCGGGGAGCTGTTTTTT.